Each of the 18 T cell receptor beta chains below was sequenced from the same sample in a study of sequential checkpoint blockade in melanoma. The table came from immunoSEQ multiplex PCR; TCRdb's copy has only in-frame clones and leaves some out. Seen here are about 10,000 clones, over 75% observed once, and the top ten hold around 50%. Sample treatment: randomized to nivolumab then ipilimumab (arm A) or the reverse (arm B). The sequencing here drew on CD8+ T cells sorted from blood (inferred from file names), taken from a patient given nivolumab and ipilimumab in sequence. These receptors were collected from a human donor with melanoma.

In its sample, this clone was seen once. The V gene is TRBV11-2, the J gene TRBJ2-7; D is perhaps TRBD1 (6 bases). This CDR3 is 15 amino acids long. Between the trimmed V and J ends, which lost 5 bases and 4 bases, there was a span of 18 bases. Germline V gene data show CDR1 as SGHAT and CDR2 as FQNNGV. The CDR3: CASSIIATGRYEQYF. CDR3 DNA sequence: TGTGCCAGCAGCATCATTGCGACAGGCCGATACGAGCAGTACTTC. Combining the CDR3 with reference TRBV11-2 and TRBJ2-7 gives the whole variable domain EAGVAQSPRYKIIEKRQSVAFWCNPISGHATLYWYQQILGQGPKLLIQFQNNGVVDDSQLPKDRFSAERLKGVDSTLKIQPAKLEDSAVYLCASSIIATGRYEQYFGPGTRLTVT.

This clone is classed as medium-sized (0.01 to 0.1%). The genes are TRBV27 and TRBJ1-5; 7 nucleotides match TRBD1. Germline trimming cut 6 bases from V and 4 bases from J; bases unmatched to any gene: 12. From germline, CDR1 is MNHEY and CDR2 SMNVEV (reference sequence). The CDR3 has 16 residues. Written as DNA, the CDR3 is TGTGCCAGCAGGAGACATTCGACAGGGAGGAATCAGCCCCAGCATTTT. Amino acid sequence: CASRRHSTGRNQPQHF.

The genes are TRBV5-8 and TRBJ1-1; TRBD1 matches 8 bases. The CDR3 contains 15 residues. Germline V gene sequence: CDR1 SGHTS, CDR2 YDEGEE. The V gene end was trimmed by 4 bases and the J gene end by 0 bases; junction bases not matched to a gene: 5. The CDR3 sequence: CASSVLQGVNTEAFF. In DNA, the CDR3 is TGTGCCAGCAGCGTATTACAGGGGGTGAACACTGAAGCTTTCTTT.

The gene calls are TRBV7-6 and TRBJ2-5, with D possibly matching TRBD2 (7 bases). The V and J ends lost 2 bases and 7 bases respectively, with 17 bases between them. CDR3 length: 15 residues. Germline V gene data show CDR1 as SGHVS and CDR2 as FNYEAQ. This CDR3 reads CASSLQEGGLRTQYF. The CDR3 coding sequence is TGTGCCAGCAGCTTACAGGAGGGGGGGCTTCGGACCCAGTACTTC.

This chain uses TRBV2 with TRBJ2-7, with 8 positions matching TRBD1. There are 15 residues in the CDR3. Germline trimming cut 5 bases from V and 4 bases from J; bases unmatched to any gene: 10. Per germline, CDR1 SNHLY and CDR2 FYNNEI. CDR3 region: CASSPTGGFEYEQYF. CDR3 nucleotide sequence: TGTGCCAGCAGTCCTACAGGGGGTTTCGAATACGAGCAGTACTTC.

The table lists this clone with a count of one. The V call is TRBV2, the J call TRBJ1-2, with 9 positions matching TRBD1. This CDR3 region has 16 residues. In germline, CDR1 is SNHLY, CDR2 FYNNEI. The V gene end was trimmed by 2 bases and the J gene end by 1 base; junction bases not matched to a gene: 5. The CDR3 sequence is CASSEMDRGFNYGYTF. CDR3 coding DNA: TGTGCCAGCAGTGAAATGGACAGGGGATTTAACTATGGCTACACCTTC.

The V and J genes are TRBV7-8 and TRBJ1-5, with 7 bases lining up with TRBD1. This CDR3 is built from 15 residues. Per the germline V gene, CDR1 is SGHVS and CDR2 is FQNEAQ. The V gene end was trimmed by 0 bases and the J gene end by 3 bases; junction bases not matched to a gene: 2. The CDR3 coding sequence is TGTGCCAGCAGCTTAGCCGGGACAGCCAATCAGCCCCAGCATTTT. This gives the protein CASSLAGTANQPQHF.

The V gene is TRBV10-2, the J gene TRBJ1-6; 8 positions match TRBD1. Germline CDR1 and CDR2: WSHSY and SAAADI. V gave up 8 bases and J gave up 10 bases; unmatched junction bases: 10. This CDR3 has 14 amino acids. The CDR3 here is CASSPTGVGSPLHF. The DNA for the CDR3 is TGCGCCAGCTCCCCGACAGGGGTAGGATCACCCCTCCACTTT.

The rearrangement joins TRBV5-8 to TRBJ1-2; 11 bases are shared with TRBD1. Germline values: CDR1 SGHTS, CDR2 YDEGEE. CDR3 length equals 15 residues. Unmatched junction bases numbered 10, after V lost 4 bases and J lost 8 bases. The CDR3 coding sequence is TGTGCCAGCAGCCAACCCGGACAGGGGGCGTCCGGCTACACCTTC. Its protein product is CASSQPGQGASGYTF.

J is TRBJ1-6 and V is TRBV5-8; D might be TRBD1 (6 bases). This CDR3 spans 15 amino acids. Trimming shortened V by 2 bases and J by 8 bases, and 14 bases separated the two germline ends. Germline loops: CDR1 SGHTS, CDR2 YDEGEE. CDR3 in amino acids: CASSLRGHWDSPLHF. The CDR3 DNA reads as TGTGCCAGCAGCTTACGGGGACATTGGGATTCACCCCTCCACTTT.

The genes are TRBV23-1 and TRBJ1-6; D gene unclear. TRBV23-1 has ORF status, its function being uncertain. The CDR3 extends over 14 amino acids. Trimming removed 0 bases at V and 7 bases at J, with 7 bases between. CDR3 in amino acids: CASSQSRVNSPLHF. CDR3 sequence (DNA): TGCGCCAGCAGTCAATCGAGAGTAAATTCACCCCTCCACTTT.

The rearrangement joins TRBV4-2 to TRBJ1-2; possible D gene TRBD1, 5 bases. The germline CDR1 and CDR2 sequences are LGHNA and YNFKEQ. The CDR3 runs to 15 residues. Deletions cut 0 bases from V and 3 bases from J, with 11 bases between. DNA of the CDR3: TGTGCCAGCAGCCAAGATCAAGGGGATGACTATGGCTACACCTTC. This encodes CASSQDQGDDYGYTF.

This clone was detected once. V gene TRBV6-5 combines with J gene TRBJ2-7; D is perhaps TRBD1 (5 bases). Germline values: CDR1 MNHEY, CDR2 SVGAGI. V was pared by 8 bases and J by 2 bases, with 16 bases between. The CDR3 is 14 residues long. In DNA, the CDR3 is TGTGCCAGCGGTTTACGGACGGACACCTACGAGCAGTACTTC. It yields the protein CASGLRTDTYEQYF.

The chain has TRBV5-8 and TRBJ2-7; the match to TRBD2 covers 9 bases. Losses at the gene ends were 2 bases for V and 4 bases for J; bases not matched to a gene: 7. This CDR3 comprises 15 residues. Per germline, CDR1 SGHTS and CDR2 YDEGEE. CDR3: CASSLGGGAGYEQYF. The CDR3 coding sequence is TGTGCCAGCAGCTTAGGCGGGGGGGCCGGGTACGAGCAGTACTTC.

The CDR3 reads CAWSTGQGAQPQHF. CDR3 coding DNA: TGTGCCTGGAGTACGGGACAGGGGGCACAGCCCCAGCATTTT. The V call is TRBV30, the J call TRBJ1-5; 12 bases are shared with TRBD1. Germline V gene data show CDR1 as GTSNPN and CDR2 as SVGIG (reference sequence). V was clipped by 2 bases and J by 7 bases; unmatched bases: 3. The CDR3 sequence is 14 residues long.

The rearrangement joins TRBV27 to TRBJ2-7; a weak D match, TRBD2 (6 bases). Trimming removed 6 bases from V and 2 bases from J, with 17 bases in between. This CDR3 comprises 15 residues. CDR1 MNHEY and CDR2 SMNVEV come from the germline V gene (reference sequence). The CDR3 DNA follows: TGTGCCAGCAGCCTATCCGGGACGGGAGCCTACGAGCAGTACTTC. Encoded protein: CASSLSGTGAYEQYF.

This chain links TRBV7-6 with TRBJ1-5, with D possibly matching TRBD1 (5 bases). Germline CDR1 reads SGHVS; CDR2 reads FNYEAQ. There are 15 residues in the CDR3. V was pared by 1 base and J by 4 bases, with 11 bases between. The chain's CDR3 is CASSLVGGPNQPQHF. The CDR3 region has the DNA TGTGCCAGCAGCTTAGTGGGGGGTCCTAATCAGCCCCAGCATTTT.

This clone came up once. The chain combines TRBV7-8 with TRBJ1-1, with TRBD1 matching over 8 bases. V shed 3 bases, J shed 4 bases, and the junction held 4 bases outside the gene matches. The germline gives CDR1 SGHVS, CDR2 FQNEAQ. The CDR3 is made up of 14 amino acids. Here the CDR3 reads CASSFYTGGTEAFF. The CDR3 DNA reads TGTGCCAGCAGCTTCTATACAGGGGGCACTGAAGCTTTCTTT. The whole variable domain, remainder taken from reference TRBV7-8 and TRBJ1-1, is GAGVSQSPRYKVAKRGQDVALRCDPISGHVSLFWYQQALGQGPEFLTYFQNEAQLDKSGLPSDRFFAERPEGSVSTLKIQRTQQEDSAVYLCASSFYTGGTEAFFGQGTRLTVV.